This T cell receptor beta chain emerged from a study of T cells after yellow fever vaccination. Findings and caveats of the study: High-abundance clonotypes from the bulk population could contaminate FACS-sorted repertoires. A minor fraction of clonotypes spanned both CD4 and CD8 compartments.

Concerning this clonotype itself: Antigen: not known.

TCRdb fed the 5' RACE reads into MiXCR, producing one record per CDR3 protein. The profile shows approximately 300,000 distinct CDR3 sequences, roughly 6.8% of them singletons. This TCR was sampled from a man aged 18 to 35 who received the YFV17D yellow fever vaccine. Specimen: PBMCs, collected about 41 days after the first yellow fever vaccination.

The CDR3 DNA reads TGTGCCAGCAGCTTAGTAGCGGGGGCCAGCACAGATACGCAGTATTTT. It specifies CASSLVAGASTDTQYF. The rearrangement joins TRBV7-2 to TRBJ2-3, with 9 bases matching TRBD2. The germline V gene encodes CDR1 SGHTA and CDR2 FQGNSA. The CDR3 totals 16 residues. Unmatched junction bases numbered 2, after V lost 1 base and J lost 0 bases.